The text below deals with one TCR beta chain. This CDR3 spans 11 amino acids. Trimming cost V 10 bases and J 8 bases, with 12 bases left between them. CDR1 and CDR2 (germline): SEHNR, FQNEAQ (reference sequence). The entry originates in a study of PD-1 blockade in mismatch repair-deficient tumors. Assay: immunoSEQ multiplex PCR; the TCRdb copy retains only in-frame clones and omits some. The table has some 100,000 clones, roughly four fifths seen once; the top ten hold roughly 6.3%. The chain uses TRBV7-9 and TRBJ2-1; D possibly matches TRBD1 or TRBD2 (5 bases each). Here the sequenced sample was peripheral blood, taken roughly 35 weeks after starting pembrolizumab. This receptor was obtained from an adult with mismatch repair-deficient cancer. CDR3 residues: CATAVGDEQFF. The CDR3 DNA is TGTGCCACCGCCGTGGGGGATGAGCAGTTCTTC.